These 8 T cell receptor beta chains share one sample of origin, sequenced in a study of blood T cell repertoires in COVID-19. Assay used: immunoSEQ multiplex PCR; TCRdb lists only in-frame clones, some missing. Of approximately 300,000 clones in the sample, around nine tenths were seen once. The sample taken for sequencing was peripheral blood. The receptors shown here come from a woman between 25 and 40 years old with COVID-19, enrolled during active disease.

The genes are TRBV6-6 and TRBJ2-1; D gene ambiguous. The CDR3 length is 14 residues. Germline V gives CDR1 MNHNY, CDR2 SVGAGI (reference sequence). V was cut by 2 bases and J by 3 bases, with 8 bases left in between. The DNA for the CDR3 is TGTGCCAGCAGTTACCCCCCCCACTACAATGAGCAGTTCTTC. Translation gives CASSYPPHYNEQFF.

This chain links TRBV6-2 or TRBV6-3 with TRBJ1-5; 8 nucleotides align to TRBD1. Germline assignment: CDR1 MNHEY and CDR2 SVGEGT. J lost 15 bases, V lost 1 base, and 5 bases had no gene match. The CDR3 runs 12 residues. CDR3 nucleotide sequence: TGTGCCAGCAGTTACTACGGCGGGACAGGGCATTTT. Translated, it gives CASSYYGGTGHF.

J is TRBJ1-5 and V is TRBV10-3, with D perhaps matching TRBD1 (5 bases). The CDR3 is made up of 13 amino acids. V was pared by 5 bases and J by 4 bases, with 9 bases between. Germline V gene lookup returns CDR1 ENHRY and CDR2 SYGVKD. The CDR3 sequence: CAISLQGNQPQHF. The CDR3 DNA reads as TGTGCCATCAGTCTTCAGGGAAATCAGCCCCAGCATTTT.

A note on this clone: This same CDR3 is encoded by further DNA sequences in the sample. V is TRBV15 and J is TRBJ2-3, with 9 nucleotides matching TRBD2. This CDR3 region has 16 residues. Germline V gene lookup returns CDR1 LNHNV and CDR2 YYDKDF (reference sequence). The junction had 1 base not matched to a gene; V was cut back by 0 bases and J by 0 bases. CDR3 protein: CATSRDLAGSTDTQYF. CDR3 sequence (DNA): TGTGCCACCAGCAGAGATCTAGCGGGGAGCACAGATACGCAGTATTTT.

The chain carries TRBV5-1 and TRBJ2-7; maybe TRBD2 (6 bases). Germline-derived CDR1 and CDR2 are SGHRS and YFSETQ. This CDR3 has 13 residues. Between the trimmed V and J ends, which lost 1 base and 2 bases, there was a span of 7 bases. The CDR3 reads CASSLWRAYEQYF. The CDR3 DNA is TGCGCCAGCAGCTTGTGGAGGGCCTACGAGCAGTACTTC.

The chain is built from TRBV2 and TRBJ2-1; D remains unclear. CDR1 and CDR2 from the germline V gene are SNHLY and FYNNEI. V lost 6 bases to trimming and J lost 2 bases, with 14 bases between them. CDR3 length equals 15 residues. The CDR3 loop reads CASSATGGPYNEQFF. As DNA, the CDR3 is TGTGCCAGCAGCGCGACTGGCGGCCCCTACAATGAGCAGTTCTTC.

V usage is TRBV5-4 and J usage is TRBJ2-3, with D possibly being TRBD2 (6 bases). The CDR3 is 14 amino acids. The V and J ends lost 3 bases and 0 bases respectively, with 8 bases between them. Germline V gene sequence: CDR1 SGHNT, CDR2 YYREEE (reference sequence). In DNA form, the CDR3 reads TGTGCCAGCAGCTCGGGGACTAGCACAGATACGCAGTATTTT. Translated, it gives CASSSGTSTDTQYF.

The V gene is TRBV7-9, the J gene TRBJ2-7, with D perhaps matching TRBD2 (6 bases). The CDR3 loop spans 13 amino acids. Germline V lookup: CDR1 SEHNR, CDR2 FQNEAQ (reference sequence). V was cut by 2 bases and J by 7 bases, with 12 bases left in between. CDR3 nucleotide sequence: TGTGCCAGCAGCTTAACGGGAGTTTGGGAGCAGTACTTC. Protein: CASSLTGVWEQYF.